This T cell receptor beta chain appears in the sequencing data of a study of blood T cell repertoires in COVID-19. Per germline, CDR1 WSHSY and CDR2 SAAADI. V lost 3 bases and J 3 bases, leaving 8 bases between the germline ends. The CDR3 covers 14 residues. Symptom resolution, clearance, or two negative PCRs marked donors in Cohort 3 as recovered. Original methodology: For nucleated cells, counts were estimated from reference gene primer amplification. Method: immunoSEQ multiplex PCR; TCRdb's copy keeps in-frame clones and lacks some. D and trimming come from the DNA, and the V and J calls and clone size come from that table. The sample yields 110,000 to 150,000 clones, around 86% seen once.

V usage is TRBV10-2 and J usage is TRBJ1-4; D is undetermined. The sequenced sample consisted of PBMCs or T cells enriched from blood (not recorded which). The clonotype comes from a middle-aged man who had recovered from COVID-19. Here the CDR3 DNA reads TGCGCCAGCAGTGACCGGGATGCTAATGAAAAACTGTTTTTT. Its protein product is CASSDRDANEKLFF.